This entry describes one T cell receptor beta chain. Sequencing used immunoSEQ multiplex PCR; TCRdb keeps in-frame clones, though not all of them. The sample lists roughly 160,000 clones; approximately 87% were seen once. This specimen belongs to a study of blood T cell repertoires in COVID-19. The CDR3 totals 15 residues. Germline CDR1 reads SGHDN; CDR2 reads FVKESK. V lost 2 bases and J lost 4, with 14 bases in between. The TCR comes from an older woman with COVID-19, enrolled during active disease. The chain uses TRBV14 and TRBJ1-1, with unresolved D. Sequences were obtained from peripheral blood. CDR3 sequence: CASSQNAQPLTEAFF. CDR3 nucleotide sequence: TGTGCCAGCAGCCAAAATGCACAACCCCTCACTGAAGCTTTCTTT.